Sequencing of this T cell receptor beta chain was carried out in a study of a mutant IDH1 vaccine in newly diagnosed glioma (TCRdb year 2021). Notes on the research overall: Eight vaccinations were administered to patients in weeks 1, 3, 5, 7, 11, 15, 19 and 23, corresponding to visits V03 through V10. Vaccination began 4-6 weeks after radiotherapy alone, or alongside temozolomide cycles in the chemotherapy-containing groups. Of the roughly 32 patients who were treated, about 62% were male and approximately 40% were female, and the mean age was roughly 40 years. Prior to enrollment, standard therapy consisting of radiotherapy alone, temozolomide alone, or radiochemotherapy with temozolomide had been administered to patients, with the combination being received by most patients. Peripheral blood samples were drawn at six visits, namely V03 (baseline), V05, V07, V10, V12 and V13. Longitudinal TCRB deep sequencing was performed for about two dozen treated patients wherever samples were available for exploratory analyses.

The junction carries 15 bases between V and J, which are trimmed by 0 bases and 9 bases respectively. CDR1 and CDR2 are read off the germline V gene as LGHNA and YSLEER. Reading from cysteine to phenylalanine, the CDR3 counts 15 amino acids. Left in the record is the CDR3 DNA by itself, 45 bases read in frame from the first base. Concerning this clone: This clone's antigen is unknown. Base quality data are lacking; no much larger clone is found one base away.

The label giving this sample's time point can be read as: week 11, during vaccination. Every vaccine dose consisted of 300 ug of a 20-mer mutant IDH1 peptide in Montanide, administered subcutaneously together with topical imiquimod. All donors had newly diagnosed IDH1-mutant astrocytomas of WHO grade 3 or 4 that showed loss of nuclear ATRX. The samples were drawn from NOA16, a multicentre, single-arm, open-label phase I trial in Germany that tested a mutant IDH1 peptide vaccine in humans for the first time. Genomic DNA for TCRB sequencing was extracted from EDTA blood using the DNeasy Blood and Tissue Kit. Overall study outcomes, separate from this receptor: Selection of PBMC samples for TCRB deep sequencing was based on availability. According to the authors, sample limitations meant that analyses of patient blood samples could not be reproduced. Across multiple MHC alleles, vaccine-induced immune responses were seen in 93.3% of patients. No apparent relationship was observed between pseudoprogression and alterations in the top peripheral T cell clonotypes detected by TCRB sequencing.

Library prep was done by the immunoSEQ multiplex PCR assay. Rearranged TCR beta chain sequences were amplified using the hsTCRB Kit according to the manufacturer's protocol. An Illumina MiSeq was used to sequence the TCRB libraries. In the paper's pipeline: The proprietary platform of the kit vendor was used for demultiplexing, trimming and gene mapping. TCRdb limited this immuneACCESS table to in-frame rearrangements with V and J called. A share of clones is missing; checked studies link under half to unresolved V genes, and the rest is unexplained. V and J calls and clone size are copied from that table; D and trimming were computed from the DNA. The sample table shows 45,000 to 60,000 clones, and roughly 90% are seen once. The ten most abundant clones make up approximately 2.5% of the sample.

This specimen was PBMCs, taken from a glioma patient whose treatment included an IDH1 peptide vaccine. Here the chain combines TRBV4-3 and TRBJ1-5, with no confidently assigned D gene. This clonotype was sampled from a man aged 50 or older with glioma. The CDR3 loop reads CASSQDLTEKRPQHF. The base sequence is TGCGCCAGCAGCCAAGATTTGACCGAAAAAAGGCCCCAGCATTTT.